The 4 T cell receptor beta chains given below trace back to one sample, sequenced in a study of molecular identifiers for immune sequencing clone quantification. A single record per CDR3 protein comes from TCRdb applying MiXCR to the PCR reads. In the table there are about 640,000 distinct CDR3 sequences, less than 20% of which are singletons. Sequencing used naive CD8+ T cells from blood, with Jurkat cell RNA spiked in. Subset indicated: FACS-sorted CD8+CD4-CCR7+CD45RA+ naive T cells. The receptor set was obtained from a human donor in good health. Some libraries in this study had Jurkat cell RNA spiked in.

This clonotype showed up many times. The chain recombines TRBV13 with TRBJ1-1, with 9 bases lining up with TRBD1. The germline V gene encodes CDR1 PRHDT and CDR2 FYEKMQ (reference sequence). The V gene end was trimmed by 5 bases and the J gene end by 2 bases; junction bases not matched to a gene: 6. This CDR3 has 15 amino acids. The CDR3 DNA reads as TGTGCCAGCAGCCAAAGGGGACAGGGAAACACTGAAGCTTTCTTT. This translates into CASSQRGQGNTEAFF.

The sample holds many counts of this clonotype. The chain carries TRBV7-6 and TRBJ1-1; D may be TRBD1 (5 bases). This CDR3 comprises 14 residues. Germline V gene sequence: CDR1 SGHVS, CDR2 FNYEAQ. The ends were cut back, 8 bases at V and 0 bases at J, with 13 bases in the middle. The CDR3 here is CASPKTVMNTEAFF. As DNA, the CDR3 is TGTGCCAGCCCCAAGACAGTTATGAACACTGAAGCTTTCTTT.

This clonotype was seen ten or more times. CDR3 DNA sequence: TGCGCCAGCAGCAGCACAGGGGGGGCCAATCAGCCCCAGCATTTT. Translating gives CASSSTGGANQPQHF. V gene TRBV5-1 combines with J gene TRBJ1-5; 8 nucleotides align to TRBD1. Germline V gene sequence: CDR1 SGHRS, CDR2 YFSETQ. This CDR3 is 15 amino acids long. V lost 4 bases to trimming and J lost 3 bases; unmatched junction nucleotides: 6. Filled out from reference TRBV5-1 and TRBJ1-5, the complete variable domain reads KAGVTQTPRYLIKTRGQQVTLSCSPISGHRSVSWYQQTPGQGLQFLFEYFSETQRNKGNFPGRFSGRQFSNSRSEMNVSTLELGDSALYLCASSSTGGANQPQHFGDGTRLSIL.

This rearrangement joins TRBV9 to TRBJ2-1; D perhaps matches TRBD2 (5 bases). The CDR3 has 14 amino acids. V was shortened by 0 bases and J by 4 bases, with 8 bases between the two germline ends. Germline V gene lookup returns CDR1 SGDLS and CDR2 YYNGEE. CDR3 DNA: TGTGCCAGCAGCGTAGAGAGCGGATACAATGAGCAGTTCTTC. This codes for CASSVESGYNEQFF.